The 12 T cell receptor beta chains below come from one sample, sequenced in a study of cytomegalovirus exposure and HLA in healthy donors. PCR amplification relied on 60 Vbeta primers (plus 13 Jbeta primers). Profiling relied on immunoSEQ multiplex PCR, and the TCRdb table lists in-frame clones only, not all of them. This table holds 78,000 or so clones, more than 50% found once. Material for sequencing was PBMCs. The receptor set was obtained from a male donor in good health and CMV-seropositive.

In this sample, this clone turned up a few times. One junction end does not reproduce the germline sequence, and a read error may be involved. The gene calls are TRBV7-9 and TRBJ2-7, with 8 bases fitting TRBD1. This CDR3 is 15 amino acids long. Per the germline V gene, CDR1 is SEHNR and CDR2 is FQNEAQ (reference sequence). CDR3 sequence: CSSSSRQGRGYEQYF. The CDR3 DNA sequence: TGTTCCAGCAGCTCCCGACAGGGGAGAGGTTACGAGCAGTACTTC. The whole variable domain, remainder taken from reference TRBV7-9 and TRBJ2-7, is DTGVSQNPRHKITKRGQNVTFRCDPISEHNRLYWYRQTLGQGPEFLTYFQNEAQLEKSRLLSDRFSAERPKGSFSTLEIQRTEQGDSAMYLCSSSSRQGRGYEQYFGPGTRLTVT.

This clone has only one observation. The CDR3 reads CASSLGGTYNEQFF. The CDR3 DNA reads TGTGCCAGCAGTTTAGGGGGGACCTACAATGAGCAGTTCTTC. This chain joins TRBV27 and TRBJ2-1; weak D call: TRBD2 (6 bases). Trimming left V 2 bases short and J 2 bases short, with 7 bases between. The CDR3 has 14 residues. Germline lookup yields CDR1 MNHEY and CDR2 SMNVEV (reference sequence).

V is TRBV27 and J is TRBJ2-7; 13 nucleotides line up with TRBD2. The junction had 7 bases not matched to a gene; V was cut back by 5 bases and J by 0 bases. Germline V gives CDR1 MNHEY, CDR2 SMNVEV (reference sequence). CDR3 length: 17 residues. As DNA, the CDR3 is TGTGCCAGCAGTCCCCGACGGACTAGCGGGAGCTCCTACGAGCAGTACTTC. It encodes CASSPRRTSGSSYEQYF.

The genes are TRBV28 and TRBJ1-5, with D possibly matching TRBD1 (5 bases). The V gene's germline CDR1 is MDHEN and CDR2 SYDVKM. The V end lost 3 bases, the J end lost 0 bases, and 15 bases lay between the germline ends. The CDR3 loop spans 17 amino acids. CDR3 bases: TGTGCCAGCAGTTTGGATCAGGGACTATATAGCAATCAGCCCCAGCATTTT. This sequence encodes CASSLDQGLYSNQPQHF.

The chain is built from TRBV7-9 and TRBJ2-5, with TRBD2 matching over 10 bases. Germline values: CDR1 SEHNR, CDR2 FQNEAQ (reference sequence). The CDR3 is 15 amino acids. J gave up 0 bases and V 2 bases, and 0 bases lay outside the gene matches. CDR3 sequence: CASSLTSGDQETQYF. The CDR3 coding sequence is TGTGCCAGCAGCTTAACTAGCGGGGACCAAGAGACCCAGTACTTC.

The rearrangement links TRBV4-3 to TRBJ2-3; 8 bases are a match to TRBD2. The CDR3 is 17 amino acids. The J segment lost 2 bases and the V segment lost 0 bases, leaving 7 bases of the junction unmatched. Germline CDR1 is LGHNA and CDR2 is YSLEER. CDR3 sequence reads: CASSQEIGSGVTDTQYF. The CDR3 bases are TGCGCCAGCAGCCAAGAAATAGGTAGCGGGGTCACAGATACGCAGTATTTT.

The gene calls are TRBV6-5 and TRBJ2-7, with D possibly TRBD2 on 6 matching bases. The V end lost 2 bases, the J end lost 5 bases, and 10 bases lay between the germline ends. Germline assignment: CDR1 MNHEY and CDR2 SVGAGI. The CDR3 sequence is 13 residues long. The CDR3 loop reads CASSYGRRDEQYF. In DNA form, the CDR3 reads TGTGCCAGCAGTTACGGCAGGAGGGACGAGCAGTACTTC.

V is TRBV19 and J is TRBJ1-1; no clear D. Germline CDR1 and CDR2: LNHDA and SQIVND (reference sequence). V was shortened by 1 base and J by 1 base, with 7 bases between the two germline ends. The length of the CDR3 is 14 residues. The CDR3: CASSIGPWNTEAFF. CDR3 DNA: TGTGCCAGTAGTATAGGTCCCTGGAACACTGAAGCTTTCTTT.

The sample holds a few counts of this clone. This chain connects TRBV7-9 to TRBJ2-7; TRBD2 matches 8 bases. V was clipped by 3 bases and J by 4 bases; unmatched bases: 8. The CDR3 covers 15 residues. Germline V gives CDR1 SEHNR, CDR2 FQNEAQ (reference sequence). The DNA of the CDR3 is TGTGCCAGCAGCTTGATCCTTAGCGGGAAATACGAGCAGTACTTC. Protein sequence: CASSLILSGKYEQYF. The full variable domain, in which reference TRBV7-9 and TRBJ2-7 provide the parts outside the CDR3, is DTGVSQNPRHKITKRGQNVTFRCDPISEHNRLYWYRQTLGQGPEFLTYFQNEAQLEKSRLLSDRFSAERPKGSFSTLEIQRTEQGDSAMYLCASSLILSGKYEQYFGPGTRLTVT.

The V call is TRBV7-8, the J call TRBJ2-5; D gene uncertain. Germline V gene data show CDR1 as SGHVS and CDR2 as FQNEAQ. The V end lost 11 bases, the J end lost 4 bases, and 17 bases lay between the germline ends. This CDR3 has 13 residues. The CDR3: CAVLGGKPETQYF. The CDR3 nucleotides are TGTGCCGTTCTCGGCGGCAAGCCAGAGACCCAGTACTTC.

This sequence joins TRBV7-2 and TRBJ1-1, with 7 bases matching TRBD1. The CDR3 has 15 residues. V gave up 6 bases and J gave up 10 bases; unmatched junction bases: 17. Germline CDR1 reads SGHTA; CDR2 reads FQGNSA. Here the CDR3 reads CASSQNPDRLFGAFF. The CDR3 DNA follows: TGTGCCAGCAGTCAAAACCCGGACAGGCTGTTCGGAGCTTTCTTT.

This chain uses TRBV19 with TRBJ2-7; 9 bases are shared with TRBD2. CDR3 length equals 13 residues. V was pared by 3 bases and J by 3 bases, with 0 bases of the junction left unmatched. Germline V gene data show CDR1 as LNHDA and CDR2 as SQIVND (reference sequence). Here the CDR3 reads CASSMTSGYEQYF. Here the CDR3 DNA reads TGTGCCAGTAGTATGACTAGCGGCTACGAGCAGTACTTC.